This is a list of T cell receptor beta chains from one sample in a study of blood T cell repertoires in COVID-19. The repertoire was sequenced with immunoSEQ multiplex PCR; TCRdb's copy has only in-frame clones and lacks some. Here the sample spans roughly 90,000 clones, over 70% being singletons. Material: peripheral blood. The source is a human donor in a cohort sampled during active COVID-19. Each CDR3 is given with its conserved first and last residue. A D gene is named only where the DNA matches it firmly. The listing skips clone size in some rows; elsewhere it reads once, few, many or a size class.

abundance: once
v_gene: TRBV6-6
d_gene: .
j_gene: TRBJ1-4
CDR3aa: CATAGGVEEKLFF
CDR3nt: TGTGCCACCGCCGGGGGTGTGGAAGAAAAACTGTTTTTT

abundance: .
v_gene: TRBV15
d_gene: TRBD1
j_gene: TRBJ1-5
CDR3aa: CATSRARDRGGNQPQHF
CDR3nt: TGTGCCACCAGCAGAGCAAGAGACAGGGGAGGCAATCAGCCCCAGCATTTT

abundance: .
v_gene: TRBV25-1
d_gene: TRBD1
j_gene: TRBJ1-1
CDR3aa: CASSQTLQGATEAFF
CDR3nt: TGTGCCAGCAGTCAAACCCTACAGGGGGCAACTGAAGCTTTCTTT

abundance: .
v_gene: TRBV7-2
d_gene: TRBD2
j_gene: TRBJ2-3
CDR3aa: CASSWTSGITDTQYF
CDR3nt: TGTGCCAGCAGCTGGACTAGCGGTATCACAGATACGCAGTATTTT

abundance: .
v_gene: TRBV28
d_gene: .
j_gene: TRBJ2-7
CDR3aa: CASSSPGKYEQYF
CDR3nt: TGTGCCAGCAGCTCTCCGGGGAAATACGAGCAGTACTTC

abundance: .
v_gene: TRBV10-3
d_gene: .
j_gene: TRBJ1-2
CDR3aa: CAISLRGDDYGYTF
CDR3nt: TGTGCCATCAGCCTCAGGGGAGACGACTATGGCTACACCTTC

abundance: .
v_gene: TRBV7-9
d_gene: .
j_gene: TRBJ2-7
CDR3aa: CASSRPGTSSYEQYF
CDR3nt: TGTGCCAGCAGCCGACCCGGGACAAGTTCCTACGAGCAGTACTTC

abundance: .
v_gene: TRBV10-3
d_gene: TRBD2
j_gene: TRBJ2-1
CDR3aa: CAIKGGSGRPSSYNEQFF
CDR3nt: TGTGCCATCAAGGGGGGTAGCGGGAGACCCAGCTCCTACAATGAGCAGTTCTTC

abundance: .
v_gene: TRBV5-4
d_gene: .
j_gene: TRBJ2-1
CDR3aa: CASSFSRGGEQFF
CDR3nt: TGTGCCAGCAGCTTTTCTCGAGGAGGTGAGCAGTTCTTC

abundance: .
v_gene: TRBV7-9
d_gene: .
j_gene: TRBJ1-2
CDR3aa: CASSLVGVGYGYTF
CDR3nt: TGTGCCAGCAGCTTAGTCGGGGTCGGGTATGGCTACACCTTC

abundance: .
v_gene: TRBV7-8
d_gene: .
j_gene: TRBJ1-5
CDR3aa: CASSPTGGRQFLNQPQHF
CDR3nt: TGTGCCAGCAGCCCCACGGGGGGCAGGCAGTTCCTAAATCAGCCCCAGCATTTT

abundance: .
v_gene: TRBV19
d_gene: .
j_gene: TRBJ2-1
CDR3aa: CASSTLGRGGDNEQFF
CDR3nt: TGTGCCAGTAGTACCCTAGGAAGGGGCGGGGACAATGAGCAGTTCTTC

abundance: .
v_gene: TRBV6-4
d_gene: .
j_gene: TRBJ1-4
CDR3aa: CASAANGGTNEKLFF
CDR3nt: TGTGCCAGCGCAGCAAACGGGGGGACTAATGAAAAACTGTTTTTT

abundance: .
v_gene: TRBV11-2
d_gene: TRBD1
j_gene: TRBJ1-6
CDR3aa: CASSQGQARTYSPLHF
CDR3nt: TGTGCCAGCAGCCAGGGACAGGCACGGACCTATTCACCCCTCCACTTT

abundance: .
v_gene: TRBV28
d_gene: TRBD1
j_gene: TRBJ1-5
CDR3aa: CASRDSQGDNQPQHF
CDR3nt: TGTGCCAGCAGGGACTCACAGGGGGACAATCAGCCCCAGCATTTT

abundance: .
v_gene: TRBV11-2
d_gene: TRBD2
j_gene: TRBJ2-5
CDR3aa: CATSTWGGRAGRETQYF
CDR3nt: TGTGCCACTTCAACCTGGGGCGGGAGGGCCGGTCGGGAGACCCAGTACTTC

abundance: once
v_gene: TRBV7-9
d_gene: TRBD1
j_gene: TRBJ2-5
CDR3aa: CASSQGQGQETQYF
CDR3nt: TGTGCCAGCAGCCAGGGACAGGGGCAAGAGACCCAGTACTTC

abundance: .
v_gene: TRBV28
d_gene: TRBD1
j_gene: TRBJ1-4
CDR3aa: CASSLGQGSYF
CDR3nt: TGTGCCAGCAGTTTGGGACAGGGGAGTTATTTT

abundance: .
v_gene: TRBV19
d_gene: .
j_gene: TRBJ2-3
CDR3aa: CASSPQTATAQYF
CDR3nt: TGTGCCAGTAGTCCCCAAACCGCCACGGCGCAGTATTTT

abundance: few
v_gene: TRBV6-5
d_gene: TRBD1
j_gene: TRBJ2-7
CDR3aa: CASSWIRDRYEQYF
CDR3nt: TGTGCCAGCAGTTGGATCCGGGACAGATACGAGCAGTACTTC

abundance: .
v_gene: TRBV28
d_gene: .
j_gene: TRBJ2-3
CDR3aa: CASSFVASATDTQYF
CDR3nt: TGTGCCAGCAGTTTTGTCGCTAGCGCCACAGATACGCAGTATTTT

abundance: .
v_gene: TRBV3-1/TRBV3-2
d_gene: TRBD2
j_gene: TRBJ2-2
CDR3aa: CASSQVGGRAYPPGELFF
CDR3nt: TGTGCCAGCAGCCAAGTTGGTGGGAGGGCCTATCCGCCCGGGGAGCTGTTTTTT

abundance: medium-sized
v_gene: TRBV13
d_gene: TRBD2
j_gene: TRBJ2-7
CDR3aa: CASSLAGRVSYEQYF
CDR3nt: TGTGCCAGCAGCTTAGCAGGGAGGGTCTCCTACGAGCAGTACTTC

abundance: .
v_gene: TRBV5-4
d_gene: TRBD1
j_gene: TRBJ1-1
CDR3aa: CASSWGQLNTEAFF
CDR3nt: TGTGCCAGCAGCTGGGGACAGTTGAACACTGAAGCTTTCTTT

abundance: .
v_gene: TRBV7-9
d_gene: .
j_gene: TRBJ1-1
CDR3aa: CASSPILTHNTEAFF
CDR3nt: TGTGCCAGCAGCCCAATATTGACACATAACACTGAAGCTTTCTTT

abundance: .
v_gene: TRBV3-1/TRBV3-2
d_gene: TRBD2
j_gene: TRBJ2-2
CDR3aa: CASSPPGRALGGLFF
CDR3nt: TGTGCCAGCAGCCCACCCGGGAGGGCCCTAGGGGGACTGTTTTTT

abundance: .
v_gene: TRBV2
d_gene: .
j_gene: TRBJ1-1
CDR3aa: CASSETMNTEAFF
CDR3nt: TGTGCCAGCAGTGAGACTATGAACACTGAAGCTTTCTTT

abundance: .
v_gene: TRBV27
d_gene: TRBD2
j_gene: TRBJ2-7
CDR3aa: CASSLRGGSGGSEQYF
CDR3nt: TGTGCCAGCAGTTTACGAGGCGGGAGTGGGGGTAGTGAGCAGTACTTC

abundance: .
v_gene: TRBV28
d_gene: .
j_gene: TRBJ1-5
CDR3aa: CASSLPTRVRQNQPQHF
CDR3nt: TGTGCCAGCAGTTTACCCACGAGGGTAAGGCAGAATCAGCCCCAGCATTTT

abundance: .
v_gene: TRBV28
d_gene: TRBD2
j_gene: TRBJ2-1
CDR3aa: CASSHRIGLAGSNEQFF
CDR3nt: TGTGCCAGCAGCCATAGGATCGGACTAGCGGGTTCTAATGAGCAGTTCTTC

abundance: .
v_gene: TRBV28
d_gene: .
j_gene: TRBJ2-1
CDR3aa: CASSAAILGGNEQFF
CDR3nt: TGTGCCAGCAGTGCTGCAATCCTAGGGGGCAATGAGCAGTTCTTC

abundance: .
v_gene: TRBV19
d_gene: .
j_gene: TRBJ1-1
CDR3aa: CASNSGLNTEAFF
CDR3nt: TGTGCCAGTAATTCAGGCTTGAACACTGAAGCTTTCTTT

abundance: .
v_gene: TRBV9
d_gene: .
j_gene: TRBJ2-7
CDR3aa: CASSVTQGGNEQYF
CDR3nt: TGTGCCAGCAGCGTAACTCAGGGCGGCAACGAGCAGTACTTC

abundance: .
v_gene: TRBV3-1/TRBV3-2
d_gene: .
j_gene: TRBJ2-7
CDR3aa: CASSSQDYEQYF
CDR3nt: TGTGCCAGCAGCTCACAGGACTACGAGCAGTACTTC

abundance: .
v_gene: TRBV18
d_gene: .
j_gene: TRBJ1-4
CDR3aa: CASSPGQNTNEKLFF
CDR3nt: TGTGCCAGCTCACCAGGACAGAACACTAATGAAAAACTGTTTTTT

abundance: .
v_gene: TRBV3-1/TRBV3-2
d_gene: .
j_gene: TRBJ2-2
CDR3aa: CASSLGRSGELFF
CDR3nt: TGTGCCAGCAGTTTGGGGCGGAGCGGGGAGCTGTTTTTT

abundance: .
v_gene: TRBV12-3/TRBV12-4
d_gene: .
j_gene: TRBJ1-1
CDR3aa: CASSFQDTEAFF
CDR3nt: TGTGCCAGCAGTTTTCAGGACACTGAAGCTTTCTTT

abundance: .
v_gene: TRBV5-1
d_gene: TRBD1
j_gene: TRBJ2-7
CDR3aa: CASSTTGTVVEQYF
CDR3nt: TGCGCCAGCAGCACAACCGGGACAGTAGTCGAGCAGTACTTC

abundance: .
v_gene: TRBV28
d_gene: TRBD2
j_gene: TRBJ2-1
CDR3aa: CASSRLAGGPPYNEQFF
CDR3nt: TGTGCCAGCAGTCGGTTAGCGGGAGGCCCTCCTTACAATGAGCAGTTCTTC

abundance: .
v_gene: TRBV18
d_gene: TRBD2
j_gene: TRBJ2-1
CDR3aa: CASSPRIIAGGDNEQFF
CDR3nt: TGTGCCAGCTCACCACGTATTATAGCGGGAGGGGACAATGAGCAGTTCTTC

abundance: .
v_gene: TRBV21-1
d_gene: .
j_gene: TRBJ1-2
CDR3aa: CASSKDRGRAYGYTF
CDR3nt: TGTGCCAGCAGCAAAGACAGAGGCAGGGCCTATGGCTACACCTTC

abundance: .
v_gene: TRBV11-2
d_gene: TRBD2
j_gene: TRBJ2-1
CDR3aa: CASSLPPGGAGGLDEQFF
CDR3nt: TGTGCCAGCAGCTTACCCCCGGGGGGAGCGGGAGGTCTCGATGAGCAGTTCTTC

abundance: few
v_gene: TRBV2
d_gene: TRBD1
j_gene: TRBJ1-2
CDR3aa: CASSSDRDGSYTF
CDR3nt: TGTGCCAGCAGTTCTGACAGGGACGGAAGCTACACCTTC

abundance: .
v_gene: TRBV7-8
d_gene: .
j_gene: TRBJ2-1
CDR3aa: CASSLNNYNEQFF
CDR3nt: TGTGCCAGCAGCTTAAACAACTACAATGAGCAGTTCTTC

abundance: .
v_gene: TRBV5-4
d_gene: .
j_gene: TRBJ2-7
CDR3aa: CASSSGLYEQYF
CDR3nt: TGTGCCAGCAGCTCGGGACTCTACGAGCAGTACTTC

abundance: .
v_gene: TRBV21-1
d_gene: .
j_gene: TRBJ2-3
CDR3aa: CASSSFSRAGWVLGTDTQYF
CDR3nt: TGTGCCAGCAGCTCCTTTTCCAGGGCGGGATGGGTTCTTGGCACAGATACGCAGTATTTT

abundance: .
v_gene: TRBV12-3/TRBV12-4
d_gene: .
j_gene: TRBJ2-2
CDR3aa: CASRRTETGELFF
CDR3nt: TGTGCCAGCAGGCGGACAGAAACCGGGGAGCTGTTTTTT

abundance: few
v_gene: TRBV18
d_gene: .
j_gene: TRBJ2-7
CDR3aa: CASSPAGYEQYF
CDR3nt: TGTGCCAGCTCACCCGCGGGCTACGAGCAGTACTTC